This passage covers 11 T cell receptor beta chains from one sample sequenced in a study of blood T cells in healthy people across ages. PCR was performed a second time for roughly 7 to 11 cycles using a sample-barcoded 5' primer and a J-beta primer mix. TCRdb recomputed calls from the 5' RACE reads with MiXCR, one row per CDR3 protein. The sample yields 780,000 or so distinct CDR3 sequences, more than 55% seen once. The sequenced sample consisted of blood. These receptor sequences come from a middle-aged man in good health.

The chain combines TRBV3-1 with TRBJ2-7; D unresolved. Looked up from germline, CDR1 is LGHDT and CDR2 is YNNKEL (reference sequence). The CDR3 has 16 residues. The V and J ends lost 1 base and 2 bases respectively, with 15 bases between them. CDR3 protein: CASSQAMAPRTYEQYF. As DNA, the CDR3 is TGTGCCAGCAGCCAAGCAATGGCTCCTCGGACCTACGAGCAGTACTTC.

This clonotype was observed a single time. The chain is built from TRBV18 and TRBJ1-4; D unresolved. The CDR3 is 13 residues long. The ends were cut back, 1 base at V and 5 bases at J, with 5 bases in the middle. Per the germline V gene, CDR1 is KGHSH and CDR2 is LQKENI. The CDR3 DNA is TGTGCCAGCTCACCACGGCGCAATGAAAAACTGTTTTTT. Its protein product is CASSPRRNEKLFF. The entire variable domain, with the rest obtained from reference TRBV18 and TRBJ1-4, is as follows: NAGVMQNPRHLVRRRGQEARLRCSPMKGHSHVYWYRQLPEEGLKFMVYLQKENIIDESGMPKERFSAEFPKEGPSILRIQQVVRGDSAAYFCASSPRRNEKLFFGSGTQLSVL.

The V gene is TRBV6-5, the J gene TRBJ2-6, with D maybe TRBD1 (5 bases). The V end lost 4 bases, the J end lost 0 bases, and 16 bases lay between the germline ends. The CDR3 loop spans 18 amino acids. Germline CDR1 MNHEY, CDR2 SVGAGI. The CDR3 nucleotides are TGTGCCAGCAGTTTCCACGCAGGGCGACACTCTGGGGCCAACGTCCTGACTTTC. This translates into CASSFHAGRHSGANVLTF.

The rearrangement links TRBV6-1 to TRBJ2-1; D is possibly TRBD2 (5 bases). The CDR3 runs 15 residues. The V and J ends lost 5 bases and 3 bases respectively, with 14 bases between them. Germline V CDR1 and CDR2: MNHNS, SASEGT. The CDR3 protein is CASSKDSNYYNEQFF. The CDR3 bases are TGTGCCAGCAGTAAGGACTCTAACTACTACAATGAGCAGTTCTTC.

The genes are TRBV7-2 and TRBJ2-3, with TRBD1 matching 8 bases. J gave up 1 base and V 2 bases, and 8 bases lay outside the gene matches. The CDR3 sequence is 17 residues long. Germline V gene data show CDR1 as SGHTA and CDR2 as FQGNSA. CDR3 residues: CASSLTGQGARTDTQYF. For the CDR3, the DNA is TGTGCCAGCAGCTTAACAGGTCAGGGGGCGCGCACAGATACGCAGTATTTT.

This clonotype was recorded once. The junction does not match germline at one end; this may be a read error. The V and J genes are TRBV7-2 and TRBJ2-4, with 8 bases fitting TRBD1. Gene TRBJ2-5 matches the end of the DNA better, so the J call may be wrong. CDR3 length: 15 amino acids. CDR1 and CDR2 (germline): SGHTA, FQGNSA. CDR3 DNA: TGTGCCGGCAGCTCAGACAGGGGATGGAGGGAGACCCAGTACTTC. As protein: CAGSSDRGWRETQYF.

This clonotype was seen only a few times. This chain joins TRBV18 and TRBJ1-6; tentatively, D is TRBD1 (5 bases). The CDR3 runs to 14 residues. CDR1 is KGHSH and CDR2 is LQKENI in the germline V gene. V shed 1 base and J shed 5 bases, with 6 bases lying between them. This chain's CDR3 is CASSPLQDNSPLHF. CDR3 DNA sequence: TGTGCCAGCTCACCACTACAGGATAATTCACCCCTCCACTTT. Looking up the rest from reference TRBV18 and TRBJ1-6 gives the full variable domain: NAGVMQNPRHLVRRRGQEARLRCSPMKGHSHVYWYRQLPEEGLKFMVYLQKENIIDESGMPKERFSAEFPKEGPSILRIQQVVRGDSAAYFCASSPLQDNSPLHFGNGTRLTVT.

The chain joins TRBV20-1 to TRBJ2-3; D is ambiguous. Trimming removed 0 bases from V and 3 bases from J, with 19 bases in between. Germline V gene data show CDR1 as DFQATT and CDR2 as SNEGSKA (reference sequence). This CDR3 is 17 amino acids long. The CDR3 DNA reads TGCAGTGCTAGAGATCTTCGATCAGTTTCGGCTACAGATACGCAGTATTTT. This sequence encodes CSARDLRSVSATDTQYF.

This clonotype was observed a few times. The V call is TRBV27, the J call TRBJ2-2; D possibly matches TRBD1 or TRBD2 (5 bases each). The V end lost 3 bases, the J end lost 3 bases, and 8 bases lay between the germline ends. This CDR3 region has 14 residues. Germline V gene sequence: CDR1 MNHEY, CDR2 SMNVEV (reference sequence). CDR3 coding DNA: TGTGCCAGCAGTTTGAGGGGTTACACCGGGGAGCTGTTTTTT. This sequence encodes CASSLRGYTGELFF.

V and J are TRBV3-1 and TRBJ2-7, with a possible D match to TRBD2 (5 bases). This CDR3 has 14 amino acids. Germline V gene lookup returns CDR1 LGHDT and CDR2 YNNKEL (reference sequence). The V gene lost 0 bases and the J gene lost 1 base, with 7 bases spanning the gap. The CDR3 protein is CASSQDGESYEQYF. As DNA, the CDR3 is TGTGCCAGCAGCCAAGACGGGGAATCCTACGAGCAGTACTTC.

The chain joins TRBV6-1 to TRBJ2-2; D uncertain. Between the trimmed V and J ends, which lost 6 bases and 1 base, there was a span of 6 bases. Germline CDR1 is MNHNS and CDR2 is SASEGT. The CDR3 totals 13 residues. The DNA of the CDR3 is TGTGCCAGCAGGAACCAGAACACCGGGGAGCTGTTTTTT. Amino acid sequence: CASRNQNTGELFF.